These 3 T cell receptor beta chains originate from one sample sequenced in a study of blood T cells in healthy people across ages. For the second PCR, which ran for about 7 to 11 cycles, a sample-barcoded 5' primer and a J-beta primer mix were used. Using its own MiXCR run on the 5' RACE reads, TCRdb lists one record per CDR3 protein. The table lists 540,000 or so distinct CDR3 sequences, 27% of them singletons. Sequenced: blood. Receptors were obtained from a woman in her seventies in good health.

This clonotype has a count of ten or more. This chain links TRBV6-1 with TRBJ1-6; TRBD1 is a possible D gene (5 bases). Trimming pared 11 bases from V and 4 bases from J, leaving 30 bases between. CDR3 length: 19 residues. In germline, CDR1 is MNHNS, CDR2 SASEGT. CDR3 in DNA: TGTGCCTTCTCCCCCGGGGGAGGACGACCGCCTACTTATAATTCACCCCTCCACTTT. Encoded protein: CAFSPGGGRPPTYNSPLHF.

In the case of this clonotype: One base away lies a much larger clone, so this may be a sequencing read error. The V call is TRBV9, the J call TRBJ1-1; D possibly corresponds to TRBD1 (5 bases). Per the germline V gene, CDR1 is SGDLS and CDR2 is YYNGEE. V dropped 4 bases and J dropped 1 base, with 14 bases sitting between them. There are 15 residues in the CDR3. The DNA of the CDR3 is TGTGCCAGCAGCTCCCGGGACGGACAGAACACTGAAGCTTTCTTT. Protein: CASSSRDGQNTEAFF.

The V call is TRBV20-1, the J call TRBJ1-3, with D possibly being TRBD1 (5 bases). Germline V gene sequence: CDR1 DFQATT, CDR2 SNEGSKA (reference sequence). The V end lost 0 bases, the J end lost 0 bases, and 12 bases lay between the germline ends. The CDR3 totals 16 residues. CDR3 nucleotide sequence: TGCAGTGCTAGAGAATGGGGGAAGAGCTCTGGAAACACCATATATTTT. Its protein is CSAREWGKSSGNTIYF.